This is a list of T cell receptor beta chains from one sample in a study of T cells in Graves' hyperthyroidism and ophthalmopathy. From the multiplex PCR reads, TCRdb called clonotypes with MiXCR, one entry per CDR3 protein. The table lists some 600,000 distinct CDR3 sequences, around 13% of them singletons. Sequenced material: blood. All receptors come from a woman in her 30s with Graves' hyperthyroidism that later progressed to Graves' ophthalmopathy. CDR3s include the opening cysteine and the closing phenylalanine or tryptophan. Fields, in order: CDR3 protein, CDR3 DNA, clone size, D gene, J gene, V gene. The D gene is left open where the match is weak. Clone size is given for some rows only: seen once, a few or many times, or a class if the clone is expanded.

CDR3aa: CASSLGSRYYGYTF; CDR3nt: TGTGCCAGCAGTTTGGGAAGCAGATACTATGGCTACACCTTC; abundance: many; d_gene: -; j_gene: TRBJ1-2; v_gene: TRBV28
CDR3aa: CASSLWQGGGNEQFF; CDR3nt: TGTGCCAGCAGCTTGTGGCAGGGTGGGGGTAATGAGCAGTTCTTC; abundance: many; d_gene: -; j_gene: TRBJ2-1; v_gene: TRBV5-5
CDR3aa: CASTSNEKLFF; CDR3nt: TGTGCCAGCACCTCAAATGAAAAACTGTTTTTT; abundance: many; d_gene: -; j_gene: TRBJ1-4; v_gene: TRBV12-3/TRBV12-4
CDR3aa: CATWDSTFGNTIYF; CDR3nt: TGTGCCACCTGGGACAGTACTTTTGGAAACACCATATATTTT; abundance: -; d_gene: TRBD1; j_gene: TRBJ1-3; v_gene: TRBV12-3/TRBV12-4
CDR3aa: CASSIEQEGRTEAFF; CDR3nt: TGTGCCAGTAGTATAGAACAAGAGGGGCGCACTGAAGCTTTCTTT; abundance: many; d_gene: -; j_gene: TRBJ1-1; v_gene: TRBV19
CDR3aa: CASSPAGGPSGQYF; CDR3nt: TGTGCCAGCAGCCCAGCGGGAGGGCCTAGCGGGCAGTACTTC; abundance: many; d_gene: TRBD2; j_gene: TRBJ2-7; v_gene: TRBV7-9
CDR3aa: CASSPTGGYGYTF; CDR3nt: TGTGCCAGCAGTCCAACCGGCGGCTATGGCTACACCTTC; abundance: many; d_gene: -; j_gene: TRBJ1-2; v_gene: TRBV28
CDR3aa: CASSLGVWLAADTGELFF; CDR3nt: TGTGCCAGCAGCTTGGGGGTCTGGTTAGCGGCGGACACCGGGGAGCTGTTTTTT; abundance: many; d_gene: -; j_gene: TRBJ2-2; v_gene: TRBV11-2
CDR3aa: CASSVGGTGNTIYF; CDR3nt: TGTGCCAGCAGCGTAGGGGGGACTGGAAACACCATATATTTT; abundance: many; d_gene: -; j_gene: TRBJ1-3; v_gene: TRBV9
CDR3aa: CASSLEGGGWSEKLFF; CDR3nt: TGTGCCAGCAGCTTAGAAGGGGGTGGTTGGTCTGAAAAACTGTTTTTT; abundance: -; d_gene: -; j_gene: TRBJ1-4; v_gene: TRBV7-9
CDR3aa: CSVVRDRTTDTQYF; CDR3nt: TGCAGCGTTGTCCGGGACAGAACCACAGATACGCAGTATTTT; abundance: many; d_gene: TRBD1; j_gene: TRBJ2-3; v_gene: TRBV29-1
CDR3aa: CATSEDSYNEQFF; CDR3nt: TGTGCCACCAGTGAGGACAGTTACAATGAGCAGTTCTTC; abundance: many; d_gene: -; j_gene: TRBJ2-1; v_gene: TRBV24-1
CDR3aa: CSAKPLAASGVDTQYF; CDR3nt: TGCAGTGCTAAACCACTAGCGGCCTCAGGAGTAGATACGCAGTATTTT; abundance: many; d_gene: TRBD2; j_gene: TRBJ2-3; v_gene: TRBV20-1
CDR3aa: CASSLSGQGNSPLHF; CDR3nt: TGTGCCAGCAGTTTATCCGGACAGGGGAATTCACCCCTCCACTTT; abundance: few; d_gene: TRBD1; j_gene: TRBJ1-6; v_gene: TRBV27
CDR3aa: CSAPIVASGAEQFF; CDR3nt: TGCAGTGCTCCCATTGTGGCGAGCGGCGCTGAGCAGTTCTTC; abundance: many; d_gene: -; j_gene: TRBJ2-1; v_gene: TRBV20-1
CDR3aa: CASSFTRGGGGEQYF; CDR3nt: TGTGCCAGCAGTTTCACCCGGGGGGGGGGCGGTGAGCAGTACTTC; abundance: many; d_gene: TRBD2; j_gene: TRBJ2-7; v_gene: TRBV28
CDR3aa: CASSVEHMNTEAFF; CDR3nt: TGTGCCAGCAGCGTAGAACACATGAACACTGAAGCTTTCTTT; abundance: few; d_gene: -; j_gene: TRBJ1-1; v_gene: TRBV11-3
CDR3aa: CASSLDTGWEQYF; CDR3nt: TGCGCCAGCAGCTTAGACACAGGGTGGGAGCAGTACTTC; abundance: -; d_gene: -; j_gene: TRBJ2-7; v_gene: TRBV5-1
CDR3aa: CASSLNPTRGYTF; CDR3nt: TGTGCCAGCAGTTTAAATCCCACCCGAGGCTACACCTTC; abundance: -; d_gene: -; j_gene: TRBJ1-2; v_gene: TRBV28
CDR3aa: CASSPGLLSGEKLFF; CDR3nt: TGTGCCAGCAGCCCGGGACTCCTTAGTGGTGAAAAACTGTTTTTT; abundance: many; d_gene: -; j_gene: TRBJ1-4; v_gene: TRBV5-6
CDR3aa: CASSQVVGQGAPYNEQFF; CDR3nt: TGTGCCAGCAGCCAAGTGGTAGGCCAGGGGGCACCCTACAATGAGCAGTTCTTC; abundance: few; d_gene: TRBD1; j_gene: TRBJ2-1; v_gene: TRBV4-2
CDR3aa: CASSLEQGDQPQHF; CDR3nt: TGTGCCAGCAGTTTAGAGCAGGGAGATCAGCCCCAGCATTTT; abundance: many; d_gene: -; j_gene: TRBJ1-5; v_gene: TRBV12-3/TRBV12-4
CDR3aa: CASSIGGLAANTGELFF; CDR3nt: TGTGCCAGTAGTATAGGGGGACTAGCGGCGAACACCGGGGAGCTGTTTTTT; abundance: few; d_gene: TRBD2; j_gene: TRBJ2-2; v_gene: TRBV19
CDR3aa: CATSRDKGADTQYF; CDR3nt: TGTGCCACCAGCAGAGATAAAGGGGCAGATACGCAGTATTTT; abundance: few; d_gene: -; j_gene: TRBJ2-3; v_gene: TRBV15
CDR3aa: CASISTVGAFF; CDR3nt: TGTGCCAGCATATCTACGGTGGGAGCTTTCTTT; abundance: many; d_gene: -; j_gene: TRBJ1-1; v_gene: TRBV6-1
CDR3aa: CSAHGLSSYNEQFF; CDR3nt: TGCAGTGCTCATGGACTATCATCCTACAATGAGCAGTTCTTC; abundance: many; d_gene: -; j_gene: TRBJ2-1; v_gene: TRBV20-1
CDR3aa: CSARDANSNQPQHF; CDR3nt: TGCAGTGCTAGAGACGCGAATAGCAATCAGCCCCAGCATTTT; abundance: many; d_gene: -; j_gene: TRBJ1-5; v_gene: TRBV20-1
CDR3aa: CASSDQVSYEQYF; CDR3nt: TGTGCCAGCAGTGATCAGGTCTCCTACGAGCAGTACTTC; abundance: -; d_gene: -; j_gene: TRBJ2-7; v_gene: TRBV2